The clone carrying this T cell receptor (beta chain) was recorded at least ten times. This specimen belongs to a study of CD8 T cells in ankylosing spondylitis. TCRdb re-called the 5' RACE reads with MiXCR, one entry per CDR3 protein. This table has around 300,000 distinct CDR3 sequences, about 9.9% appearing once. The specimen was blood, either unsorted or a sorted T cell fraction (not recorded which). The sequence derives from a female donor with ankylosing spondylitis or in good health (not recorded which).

The chain's CDR3 is CASSYRGGQETQYF. In nucleotides, the CDR3 is TGTGCCAGCAGTTACAGGGGAGGGCAAGAGACCCAGTACTTC. The chain employs TRBV6-5 and TRBJ2-5, with TRBD2 matching over 7 bases. The V segment lost 2 bases and the J segment 2 bases; nucleotides outside the gene matches: 2. This CDR3 has 14 residues. Germline V gene lookup returns CDR1 MNHEY and CDR2 SVGAGI.